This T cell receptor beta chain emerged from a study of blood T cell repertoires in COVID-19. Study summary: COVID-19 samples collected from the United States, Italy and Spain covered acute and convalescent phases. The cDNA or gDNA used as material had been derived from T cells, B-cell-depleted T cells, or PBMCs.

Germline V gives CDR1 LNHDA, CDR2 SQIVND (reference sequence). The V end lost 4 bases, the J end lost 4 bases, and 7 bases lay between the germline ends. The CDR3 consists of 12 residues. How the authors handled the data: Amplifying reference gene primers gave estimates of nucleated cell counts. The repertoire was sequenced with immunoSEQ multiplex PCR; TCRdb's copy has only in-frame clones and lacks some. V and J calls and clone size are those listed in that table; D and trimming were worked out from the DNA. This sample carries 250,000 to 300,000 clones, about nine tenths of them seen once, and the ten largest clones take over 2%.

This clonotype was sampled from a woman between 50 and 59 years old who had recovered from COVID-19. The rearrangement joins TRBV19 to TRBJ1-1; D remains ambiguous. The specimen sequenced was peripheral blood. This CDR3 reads CASSNRGTEAFF. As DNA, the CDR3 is TGTGCCAGTAGTAACCGGGGCACTGAAGCTTTCTTT.